This record looks at one T cell receptor (beta chain) sequence and its context. Its antigen is as yet unknown. The sample is drawn from a study of T-cell reconstitution after alpha-beta-depleted transplantation in children. In germline, CDR1 is MNHEY, CDR2 SVGAGI. The CDR3 spans 16 residues. V dropped 2 bases and J dropped 1 base, with 14 bases sitting between them. Overall study findings and caveats: Surviving recipient T cells and thymic progenitors produced the high day-60 TCRbeta diversity seen in some patients.

TCRbeta library construction was performed incorporating unique molecular identifiers. TCRdb processed the PCR reads anew with MiXCR; each CDR3 protein has one entry. Here the sample spans around 200,000 distinct CDR3 sequences, approximately 8% being singletons. The specimen was PBMCs, mostly from graft donor cells, collected 360 days after TCRalphabeta/CD19-depleted stem cell transplant. The TCR comes from a male patient between 2 and 10 years old who had a stem cell transplant for acute myeloid leukemia, so the T cells may come from the graft donor. This chain links TRBV6-5 with TRBJ1-2, with no clear D. The CDR3 DNA is TGTGCCAGCAGTTACCGGAGACGCAAGATTAACTATGGCTACACCTTC. It specifies CASSYRRRKINYGYTF.